Following are 32 T cell receptor beta chains from one sample sequenced in a study of cytomegalovirus exposure and HLA in healthy donors. The PCR contained 60 Vbeta and 13 Jbeta primers. Sequencing used immunoSEQ multiplex PCR; TCRdb keeps in-frame clones, though not all of them. The repertoire holds about 88,000 clones, with less than 70% as singletons. Sequencing was carried out using PBMCs. These receptors came from a man over 45 in good health and CMV-seronegative.

The chain joins TRBV5-6 to TRBJ2-5; TRBD2 might be the D (5 bases). Germline CDR1 is SGHDT and CDR2 is YYEEEE. V lost 9 bases and J 5 bases, leaving 20 bases between the germline ends. This CDR3 is 14 amino acids long. CDR3 sequence (DNA): TGTGCCACCTCCGAACGGGGAGCGTGGGAGACCCAGTACTTC. Translating it yields CATSERGAWETQYF.

The V and J genes are TRBV7-9 and TRBJ1-2; possibly TRBD1 for D (6 bases). The CDR3 runs to 16 residues. Trimming took off 0 bases at V and 3 bases at J, with 14 bases between the two ends. Germline V gives CDR1 SEHNR, CDR2 FQNEAQ (reference sequence). The CDR3 here is CASSLAAGRGYYGYTF. The CDR3 coding sequence is TGTGCCAGCAGCTTAGCTGCAGGGAGGGGGTACTATGGCTACACCTTC.

This clone was recorded once. CDR3 loop: CSGQGENYGYTF. CDR3 sequence (DNA): TGCAGCGGACAGGGGGAGAACTATGGCTACACCTTC. This rearrangement joins TRBV29-1 to TRBJ1-2; TRBD1 aligns across 9 bases. This CDR3 spans 12 amino acids. Germline CDR1 reads SQVTM; CDR2 reads ANQGSEA. The V gene end was trimmed by 7 bases and the J gene end by 2 bases; junction bases not matched to a gene: 2.

The V gene is TRBV5-1, the J gene TRBJ1-5; TRBD1 is a possible D gene (6 bases). This CDR3 has 15 residues. V lost 5 bases and J 0 bases, leaving 12 bases between the germline ends. The germline gives CDR1 SGHRS, CDR2 YFSETQ. This CDR3 is CASRQDSDSNQPQHF. CDR3 DNA: TGCGCCAGCAGGCAGGACAGTGATAGCAATCAGCCCCAGCATTTT.

The chain carries TRBV13 and TRBJ2-1, with D hard to call. The germline gives CDR1 PRHDT, CDR2 FYEKMQ (reference sequence). V was trimmed by 2 bases and J by 12 bases, leaving 11 bases between them. The CDR3 has 12 amino acids. CDR3 sequence: CASSLMLSRQFF. The CDR3, as DNA: TGTGCCAGCAGCTTAATGCTTTCGCGGCAGTTCTTC.

V usage is TRBV2 and J usage is TRBJ2-1, with a weak D call TRBD1 (6 bases). V was cut by 6 bases and J by 10 bases, with 13 bases left in between. CDR1 and CDR2 from the germline V gene are SNHLY and FYNNEI. The CDR3 is 12 residues long. CDR3 in DNA: TGTGCCAGCAGGACTACCAGGGGAGAGCAGTTCTTC. Its translation: CASRTTRGEQFF.

This clone was counted between two and nine times. The chain links TRBV30 to TRBJ1-2; 8 bases fit TRBD1. Germline CDR1 is GTSNPN and CDR2 is SVGIG (reference sequence). The J segment lost 6 bases and the V segment lost 4 bases, leaving 13 bases of the junction unmatched. There are 15 residues in the CDR3. CDR3 sequence (DNA): TGTGCCTGGACCCCGATCGGGCAGGGGGCGAATGGCTACACCTTC. It encodes CAWTPIGQGANGYTF.

The rearrangement uses TRBV7-9 and TRBJ1-4; 12 positions match TRBD1. The CDR3 has 18 residues. The germline gives CDR1 SEHNR, CDR2 FQNEAQ (reference sequence). Trimming removed 6 bases from V and 3 bases from J; junction bases left unmatched: 11. CDR3 DNA sequence: TGTGCCAGCAGTCCTTCCCGGGACAGGGGGCTGTCTAATGAAAAACTGTTTTTT. It codes for CASSPSRDRGLSNEKLFF.

This clone showed up just once. The rearrangement uses TRBV6-6 and TRBJ1-1; 7 nucleotides line up with TRBD1. With V trimmed by 6 bases and J by 6 bases, 4 bases remained unmatched. The CDR3 extends over 12 amino acids. Looked up from germline, CDR1 is MNHNY and CDR2 is SVGAGI (reference sequence). The CDR3 nucleotides are TGTGCCAGCAGGACAGGGATCGCTGAAGCTTTCTTT. Its translation: CASRTGIAEAFF.

V is TRBV5-4 and J is TRBJ2-5; 8 bases line up with TRBD1. The end of the DNA fits TRBJ2-7 better, so the J call may be wrong. Looked up from germline, CDR1 is SGHNT and CDR2 is YYREEE (reference sequence). This CDR3 is built from 14 residues. The CDR3 coding sequence is TGTGCCAGCAGCTTGTCCAGGGGGCCCCACGAGCAGTACTTC. Translated, it gives CASSLSRGPHEQYF.

By share of the sample, this clone is medium-sized. The genes are TRBV5-6 and TRBJ1-5; 10 bases agree with TRBD1. V gave up 4 bases and J gave up 5 bases; unmatched junction bases: 3. This CDR3 is built from 14 residues. In germline, CDR1 is SGHDT, CDR2 YYEEEE. In DNA, the CDR3 is TGTGCCAGCAGCGCGGACAGGGGGGATCAGCCCCAGCATTTT. Protein product: CASSADRGDQPQHF.

The chain combines TRBV28 with TRBJ2-1; 7 bases agree with TRBD2. The V and J ends lost 5 bases and 9 bases, in that order; junction bases with no gene match: 7. CDR1 is MDHEN, CDR2 SYDVKM, per germline. The CDR3 is 13 residues long. The CDR3 is CASSPRLAGEQFF. In DNA, the CDR3 is TGTGCCAGCAGTCCACGACTAGCAGGTGAGCAGTTCTTC.

The V and J genes are TRBV7-3 and TRBJ2-2; unclear D gene. CDR1 SGHTA and CDR2 FQGTGA come from the germline V gene. There are 14 residues in the CDR3. V was pared by 6 bases and J by 0 bases, with 8 bases between. The CDR3 sequence: CASSSFANTGELFF. The CDR3 bases are TGTGCCAGCAGTAGTTTCGCGAACACCGGGGAGCTGTTTTTT.

There are a few counts of this clone. V and J are TRBV6-1 and TRBJ2-5; D is ambiguous. This CDR3 region has 13 residues. Trimming pared 9 bases from V and 0 bases from J, leaving 11 bases between. Germline lookup yields CDR1 MNHNS and CDR2 SASEGT. The CDR3 DNA is TGTGCCAGTACGGTCCAGGACCAAGAGACCCAGTACTTC. Amino acids: CASTVQDQETQYF.

The CDR3 DNA reads TGTGCCAGCAGTCAGAGGAGGGGAAGAAACACCGGGGAGCTGTTTTTT. This translates into CASSQRRGRNTGELFF. The rearrangement uses TRBV5-8 and TRBJ2-2; tentatively, D is TRBD2 (6 bases). The CDR3 is 16 residues long. CDR1 SGHTS and CDR2 YDEGEE come from the germline V gene. V lost 5 bases and J 2 bases, leaving 16 bases between the germline ends.

The chain carries TRBV7-8 and TRBJ2-2; D possibly corresponds to TRBD2 (6 bases). The CDR3 loop spans 15 amino acids. The germline V gene has CDR1 SGHVS and CDR2 FQNEAQ. Between the trimmed V and J ends, which lost 5 bases and 5 bases, there was a span of 15 bases. For the CDR3, the DNA is TGTGCCAGCAGCCCCCGGGGAGGCTGGACCGGGGAGCTGTTTTTT. Protein product: CASSPRGGWTGELFF.

This clone was seen just once. The chain uses TRBV7-9 and TRBJ1-2, with no clear D. Germline assignment: CDR1 SEHNR and CDR2 FQNEAQ (reference sequence). With 10 bases removed from V and 8 bases from J, the gap between germline ends came to 14 bases. The CDR3 covers 11 residues. This CDR3 is CAIPGGLGYTF. CDR3 in DNA: TGTGCCATCCCGGGAGGCTTGGGCTACACCTTC.

The chain uses TRBV6-5 and TRBJ2-3; D might be TRBD2 (6 bases). CDR1 and CDR2 (germline): MNHEY, SVGAGI. The CDR3 consists of 14 residues. V was pared by 4 bases and J by 0 bases, with 8 bases between. The CDR3 sequence is CASSLAESTDTQYF. The CDR3 DNA follows: TGTGCCAGCAGTTTAGCGGAAAGCACAGATACGCAGTATTTT.

V usage is TRBV28 and J usage is TRBJ1-1; maybe TRBD1 (6 bases). Germline-derived CDR1 and CDR2 are MDHEN and SYDVKM. V lost 2 bases and J lost 8, with 9 bases in between. CDR3 length equals 12 residues. CDR3 residues: CASSLDDREAFF. The CDR3 DNA sequence: TGTGCCAGCAGTTTAGATGACAGGGAAGCTTTCTTT.

Notes on this clone: One end of the junction fails to match germline, which may point to a read error. Here the CDR3 reads CASSPGARNEKLFF. CDR3 in DNA: TGTGCTAGCAGCCCTGGGGCTCGGAATGAAAAACTGTTTTTT. The chain couples TRBV7-7 to TRBJ1-4; D may be TRBD1 (5 bases). The length of the CDR3 is 14 residues. Germline CDR1 is SSHAT and CDR2 is FNYEAQ (reference sequence).

The rearrangement joins TRBV7-9 to TRBJ2-5; D perhaps matches TRBD2 (6 bases). The CDR3 consists of 16 residues. CDR1 is SEHNR and CDR2 is FQNEAQ in the germline V gene (reference sequence). V lost 0 bases and J lost 3, with 14 bases in between. The CDR3 DNA reads TGTGCCAGCAGCTTAGCGCTGGGGGGAGTAGAAGAGACCCAGTACTTC. Amino acids: CASSLALGGVEETQYF.

The chain recombines TRBV4-2 with TRBJ1-2, with D possibly TRBD1 on 5 matching bases. Trimming left V 0 bases short and J 4 bases short, with 12 bases between. Germline loops: CDR1 LGHNA, CDR2 YNFKEQ. The CDR3 has 15 amino acids. The CDR3 spells CASSQDTGGGYGYTF. CDR3 sequence (DNA): TGTGCCAGCAGCCAAGATACGGGGGGAGGCTATGGCTACACCTTC.

The genes are TRBV7-2 and TRBJ1-5; D remains unclear. CDR3 length: 14 residues. The germline gives CDR1 SGHTA, CDR2 FQGNSA. Trimming removed 4 bases from V and 9 bases from J, with 16 bases in between. DNA for the CDR3: TGTGCCAGCAGCTCAGACTCACGCCGCGGGCCCCAGCATTTT. As protein: CASSSDSRRGPQHF.

V is TRBV18 and J is TRBJ1-4; D is ambiguous. This CDR3 spans 14 amino acids. Trimming took off 1 base at V and 7 bases at J, with 10 bases between the two ends. Germline V CDR1 and CDR2: KGHSH, LQKENI. The CDR3 sequence is CASSPRGYGEKLFF. CDR3 nucleotide sequence: TGTGCCAGCTCACCACGAGGGTACGGTGAAAAACTGTTTTTT.

CDR3: CASSRTGRTDTQYF. In nucleotides, the CDR3 is TGTGCCAGCAGCCGGACAGGGAGGACAGATACGCAGTATTTT. The V and J genes are TRBV6-5 and TRBJ2-3; 8 nucleotides line up with TRBD1. V gave up 6 bases and J gave up 3 bases; unmatched junction bases: 5. The CDR3 is 14 amino acids. Germline V gene sequence: CDR1 MNHEY, CDR2 SVGAGI.

The chain recombines TRBV7-9 with TRBJ1-4; 7 nucleotides agree with TRBD1. Trimming at V came to 4 bases and at J to 0 bases, leaving 2 bases not matched to a gene. The CDR3 sequence is 15 residues long. CDR1 and CDR2 (germline): SEHNR, FQNEAQ (reference sequence). CDR3 sequence: CASSSGTATNEKLFF. CDR3 bases: TGTGCCAGCAGCTCCGGGACAGCAACTAATGAAAAACTGTTTTTT.

V is TRBV30 and J is TRBJ1-6, with D possibly TRBD1 on 6 matching bases. V lost 8 bases and J 7 bases, leaving 15 bases between the germline ends. Germline values: CDR1 GTSNPN, CDR2 SVGIG (reference sequence). The CDR3 consists of 13 residues. The CDR3 nucleotides read TGTGCCGGACTGGACAGATCGAATTCACCCCTCCACTTT. This translates into CAGLDRSNSPLHF.

V and J are TRBV11-2 and TRBJ1-3; D call uncertain. The germline CDR1 and CDR2 sequences are SGHAT and FQNNGV. The V and J ends lost 5 bases and 6 bases respectively, with 8 bases between them. The CDR3 runs 12 residues. This CDR3 reads CASSLFQNTIYF. Written as DNA, the CDR3 is TGTGCCAGCAGCCTATTTCAAAACACCATATATTTT.

This chain links TRBV30 with TRBJ1-5, with D possibly being TRBD1 (6 bases). Germline V gene sequence: CDR1 GTSNPN, CDR2 SVGIG (reference sequence). Between the trimmed V and J ends, which lost 2 bases and 8 bases, there was a span of 13 bases. The CDR3 contains 13 residues. CDR3 sequence: CAWSRGGGEPQHF. CDR3 nucleotide sequence: TGTGCCTGGAGTAGGGGGGGAGGGGAGCCCCAGCATTTT.

The V gene is TRBV9, the J gene TRBJ2-3; unclear D gene. The CDR3 sequence is 15 residues long. Germline CDR1 and CDR2: SGDLS and YYNGEE. V was clipped by 0 bases and J by 0 bases, with 8 bases between them. In DNA, the CDR3 is TGTGCCAGCAGCGTAGCCGGTACTAGCACAGATACGCAGTATTTT. Its protein product is CASSVAGTSTDTQYF.

This chain joins TRBV7-2 and TRBJ2-1, with D hard to call. The CDR3 contains 13 residues. V lost 6 bases and J lost 6, with 12 bases in between. Per the germline V gene, CDR1 is SGHTA and CDR2 is FQGNSA. In DNA form, the CDR3 reads TGTGCCAGCAGGAGATCCAACCTCAATGAGCAGTTCTTC. This sequence encodes CASRRSNLNEQFF.

The V and J genes are TRBV6-1 and TRBJ2-3; no definite D call. This CDR3 has 15 residues. Between the trimmed V and J ends, which lost 2 bases and 3 bases, there was a span of 12 bases. The germline V gene has CDR1 MNHNS and CDR2 SASEGT. The CDR3, as DNA: TGTGCCAGCAGTGAATTCCAGGATTTTACAGATACGCAGTATTTT. This gives the protein CASSEFQDFTDTQYF.